Listed here is a single T cell receptor beta chain. The data are from a study of long-term antiretroviral therapy in people with HIV. Samples were assayed with immunoSEQ v3.0 at survey level. Sequencing was designed to cover roughly 40,000-50,000 T-cell genomes in each sample. Data came from immunoSEQ multiplex PCR; TCRdb stores just in-frame clones and leaves some out. The data contain some 40,000 clones, 94% of them singletons. CDR3 length: 16 amino acids. Germline V lookup: CDR1 KGHSH, CDR2 LQKENI. V was shortened by 3 bases and J by 0 bases, with 14 bases between the two germline ends. The chain recombines TRBV18 with TRBJ2-5, with D unclear. This receptor was identified in a man aged 30 to 45 with HIV. Sequenced here: unsorted PBMCs, sampled just over 9 years after starting antiretroviral therapy. CDR3 nucleotide sequence: TGTGCCAGCTCACCCCCTTGGTCGGTAGACCAAGAGACCCAGTACTTC. Its translation: CASSPPWSVDQETQYF.